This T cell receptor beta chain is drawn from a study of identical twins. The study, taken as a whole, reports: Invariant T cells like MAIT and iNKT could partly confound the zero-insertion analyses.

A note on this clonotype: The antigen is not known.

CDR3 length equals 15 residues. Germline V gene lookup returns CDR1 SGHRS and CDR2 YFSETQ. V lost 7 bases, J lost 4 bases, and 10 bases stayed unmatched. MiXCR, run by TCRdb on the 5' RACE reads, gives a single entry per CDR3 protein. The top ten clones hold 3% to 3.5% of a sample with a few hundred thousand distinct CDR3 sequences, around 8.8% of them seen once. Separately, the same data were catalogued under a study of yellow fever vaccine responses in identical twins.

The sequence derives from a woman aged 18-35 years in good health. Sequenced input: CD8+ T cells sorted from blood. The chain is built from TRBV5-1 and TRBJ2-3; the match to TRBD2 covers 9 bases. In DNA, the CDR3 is TGCGCCAGCGGCTCGATAGCGGGAGTGGCAGATACGCAGTATTTT. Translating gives CASGSIAGVADTQYF.